The 29 T cell receptor beta chains below all came from one sample that was sequenced in a study of blood T cell repertoires in COVID-19. Data came from immunoSEQ multiplex PCR; TCRdb stores just in-frame clones and leaves some out. The sample includes about 200,000 clones, roughly 87% of them seen just once. The sequenced sample consisted of peripheral blood. The receptor source for this set is a man in his sixties with active or convalescent COVID-19.

This clone has just one count. CDR3 sequence reads: CASSDGQGNYGYTF. The CDR3 DNA reads TGTGCCAGCAGTGATGGTCAGGGTAACTATGGCTACACCTTC. The V and J genes are TRBV6-1 and TRBJ1-2; D is perhaps TRBD1 (5 bases). Trimming took 3 bases from V and 1 from J, leaving 9 bases between them. Germline V gene data show CDR1 as MNHNS and CDR2 as SASEGT. This CDR3 comprises 14 residues.

This clone was counted a few times. The V call is TRBV10-3, the J call TRBJ2-7; TRBD2 aligns across 9 bases. CDR1 ENHRY and CDR2 SYGVKD come from the germline V gene. The CDR3 runs 17 residues. V lost 3 bases to trimming and J lost 3 bases; unmatched junction nucleotides: 12. CDR3 sequence reads: CAISDSGMAGGYYEQYF. In DNA, the CDR3 is TGTGCCATCAGTGATTCTGGCATGGCGGGGGGGTACTACGAGCAGTACTTC.

The chain couples TRBV19 to TRBJ1-2, with 7 bases fitting TRBD1. The CDR3 spans 14 residues. CDR1 and CDR2 (germline): LNHDA, SQIVND (reference sequence). The J segment lost 8 bases and the V segment lost 1 base, leaving 7 bases of the junction unmatched. The CDR3 DNA follows: TGTGCCAGTAGTATAGGCGACTCGACAGGGGGCTACACCTTC. This encodes CASSIGDSTGGYTF.

The chain has TRBV9 and TRBJ1-2, with TRBD1 as a possible D gene (5 bases). The germline V gene has CDR1 SGDLS and CDR2 YYNGEE. The length of the CDR3 is 15 residues. V lost 4 bases and J 4 bases, leaving 17 bases between the germline ends. DNA for the CDR3: TGTGCCAGCAGCCCAACTGAACAGGCAGCCTATGGCTACACCTTC. It translates to CASSPTEQAAYGYTF.

As concerns this clone: Other DNA variants within this sample encode the same CDR3. The chain recombines TRBV5-1 with TRBJ2-1; 7 nucleotides agree with TRBD1. The CDR3 runs 15 residues. V shed 2 bases, J shed 0 bases, and the junction held 2 bases outside the gene matches. Germline-derived CDR1 and CDR2 are SGHRS and YFSETQ. CDR3 coding DNA: TGCGCCAGCAGCTTAGGGGGCAGCTCCTACAATGAGCAGTTCTTC. It specifies CASSLGGSSYNEQFF.

The chain combines TRBV6-5 with TRBJ1-2; TRBD1 might be the D (5 bases). This CDR3 comprises 13 residues. Germline V gene lookup returns CDR1 MNHEY and CDR2 SVGAGI. V was cut by 5 bases and J by 9 bases, with 16 bases left in between. The CDR3 sequence is CASSPSGGRSYTF. The CDR3 bases are TGTGCCAGCAGTCCCAGCGGGGGTCGTAGCTACACCTTC.

The J gene is TRBJ1-5, the V gene TRBV20-1, with D tentatively TRBD1 (5 bases). Trimming removed 3 bases from V and 9 bases from J, with 15 bases in between. CDR3 size: 13 residues. Germline V gives CDR1 DFQATT, CDR2 SNEGSKA (reference sequence). CDR3 DNA sequence: TGCAGTGCTAGTGCGGGCAGGGTTGGGCCCCAGCATTTT. It encodes CSASAGRVGPQHF.

The V gene is TRBV7-8, the J gene TRBJ1-1, with D possibly matching TRBD1 (5 bases). The CDR3 has 13 amino acids. V was clipped by 5 bases and J by 2 bases, with 9 bases between them. CDR1 is SGHVS and CDR2 is FQNEAQ in the germline V gene. This CDR3 is CASSRDSNTEAFF. CDR3 in DNA: TGTGCCAGCAGCAGAGACAGCAACACTGAAGCTTTCTTT.

V gene TRBV6-6 combines with J gene TRBJ2-6; D remains unclear. The CDR3 is 16 amino acids. V was cut by 3 bases and J by 1 base, with 10 bases left in between. Germline values: CDR1 MNHNY, CDR2 SVGAGI (reference sequence). This chain's CDR3 is CASSYVRMSGANVLTF. CDR3 DNA: TGTGCCAGCAGTTATGTGAGGATGTCTGGGGCCAACGTCCTGACTTTC.

This clone was recorded once. This chain links TRBV6-5 with TRBJ1-1; 9 positions agree with TRBD1. Germline CDR1 is MNHEY and CDR2 is SVGAGI. The CDR3 spans 15 residues. V shed 4 bases and J 1 base; nucleotides not matched to a gene: 4. The DNA for the CDR3 is TGTGCCAGCAGTTCTCCGGGACAGGGGAACACTGAAGCTTTCTTT. This gives the protein CASSSPGQGNTEAFF.

The chain recombines TRBV29-1 with TRBJ1-1; TRBD1 aligns across 7 bases. The CDR3 spans 13 residues. Germline CDR1 SQVTM, CDR2 ANQGSEA. Trimming removed 7 bases from V and 3 bases from J; junction bases left unmatched: 8. In DNA, the CDR3 is TGCAGCGGGAGACAGGGAGAATACACTGAAGCTTTCTTT. This encodes CSGRQGEYTEAFF.

For the CDR3, the DNA is TGTGCCAGCGGGGGGGGCGCAAATTCACCCCTCCACTTT. It translates to CASGGGANSPLHF. The J gene is TRBJ1-6, the V gene TRBV6-5; a weak D match, TRBD1 (6 bases). The CDR3 covers 13 residues. Between the trimmed V and J ends, which lost 8 bases and 7 bases, there was a span of 12 bases. Germline V CDR1 and CDR2: MNHEY, SVGAGI.

This clone was seen a handful of times. The chain is built from TRBV7-9 and TRBJ1-6, with 8 nucleotides matching TRBD1. This CDR3 has 17 residues. In germline, CDR1 is SEHNR, CDR2 FQNEAQ (reference sequence). V was clipped by 5 bases and J by 0 bases; unmatched bases: 6. The DNA for the CDR3 is TGTGCCAGCAGCCCACGGACAGGGAGCTCCTATAATTCACCCCTCCACTTT. Translating gives CASSPRTGSSYNSPLHF.

The chain carries TRBV10-3 and TRBJ1-6; D is possibly TRBD1 (6 bases). Germline V gene lookup returns CDR1 ENHRY and CDR2 SYGVKD. The CDR3 runs 15 residues. V lost 2 bases, J lost 10 bases, and 15 bases lay in between. The chain's CDR3 is CAISEGQGKGSPLHF. CDR3 nucleotides: TGTGCCATCAGTGAGGGGCAGGGGAAAGGCTCACCCCTCCACTTT.

This clone was counted a single time. This rearrangement joins TRBV7-6 to TRBJ1-5; 8 bases fit TRBD1. The CDR3 totals 14 residues. Germline values: CDR1 SGHVS, CDR2 FNYEAQ. V lost 2 bases to trimming and J lost 9 bases; unmatched junction nucleotides: 6. Here the CDR3 reads CASSLPQGAWPQHF. The CDR3 coding sequence is TGTGCCAGCAGCTTACCTCAGGGGGCATGGCCCCAGCATTTT.

The chain is built from TRBV19 and TRBJ2-1, with 10 bases aligning to TRBD1. From germline, CDR1 is LNHDA and CDR2 SQIVND (reference sequence). J was trimmed by 4 bases and V by 4 bases; bases with no gene match: 4. The CDR3 loop spans 15 amino acids. CDR3 in DNA: TGTGCCAGTAGTACCCGACAGGGGGCATACAATGAGCAGTTCTTC. Encoded protein: CASSTRQGAYNEQFF.

This clone appeared once. The genes are TRBV18 and TRBJ2-7; TRBD1 aligns across 8 bases. The CDR3 is made up of 16 amino acids. The germline V gene encodes CDR1 KGHSH and CDR2 LQKENI. J was trimmed by 0 bases and V by 4 bases; bases with no gene match: 8. In DNA, the CDR3 is TGTGCCAGCTCACTAGTTCAGGGGGCCTACTCCTACGAGCAGTACTTC. It encodes CASSLVQGAYSYEQYF.

The V call is TRBV10-3, the J call TRBJ2-1, with 9 nucleotides matching TRBD1. This CDR3 region has 12 residues. V shed 4 bases and J 15 bases; nucleotides not matched to a gene: 7. Per the germline V gene, CDR1 is ENHRY and CDR2 is SYGVKD. CDR3 in amino acids: CAISGTGESTFF. In nucleotides, the CDR3 is TGTGCCATCAGTGGGACAGGGGAAAGTACGTTCTTC.

The chain employs TRBV27 and TRBJ2-1, with TRBD2 matching 10 bases. The CDR3 runs 16 residues. Germline V gene lookup returns CDR1 MNHEY and CDR2 SMNVEV (reference sequence). V shed 5 bases and J 6 bases; nucleotides not matched to a gene: 10. This chain's CDR3 is CASSKRAGGPGNEQFF. The CDR3 bases are TGTGCCAGCAGTAAACGAGCGGGGGGGCCCGGCAATGAGCAGTTCTTC.

The chain is built from TRBV10-3 and TRBJ1-2; 8 bases fit TRBD1. V was pared by 6 bases and J by 6 bases, with 6 bases of the junction left unmatched. Germline-derived CDR1 and CDR2 are ENHRY and SYGVKD. This CDR3 has 13 amino acids. CDR3 coding DNA: TGTGCCATCAGCCCGACAGGGGAAGATGGCTACACCTTC. Translation gives CAISPTGEDGYTF.

The chain joins TRBV6-5 to TRBJ1-5; TRBD1 might be the D (6 bases). CDR1 is MNHEY, CDR2 SVGAGI, per germline. V dropped 6 bases and J dropped 3 bases, with 15 bases sitting between them. This CDR3 is built from 15 residues. CDR3 residues: CASSLMGANNQPQHF. DNA of the CDR3: TGTGCCAGCAGCCTAATGGGGGCCAACAATCAGCCCCAGCATTTT.

The V gene is TRBV4-1, the J gene TRBJ1-4; D unclear. V was clipped by 1 base and J by 8 bases, with 11 bases between them. CDR1 and CDR2 (germline): MGHRA, YSYEKL. The CDR3 contains 14 residues. The CDR3 protein is CASSQAGPGEKLFF. Written as DNA, the CDR3 is TGCGCCAGCAGCCAAGCGGGCCCGGGGGAAAAACTGTTTTTT.

Points on this clone: At one end, the junction sequence differs from germline, possibly due to a read error. The chain employs TRBV2 and TRBJ2-1; 9 bases are a match to TRBD2. The CDR3 totals 14 residues. CDR1 is SNHLY and CDR2 is FYNNEI in the germline V gene. The CDR3 is CASSGESGGNEQFF. The CDR3 DNA is TGTGCCAGTAGTGGGGAAAGCGGGGGGAATGAGCAGTTCTTC.

The chain uses TRBV19 and TRBJ1-1; D remains unclear. CDR3 length equals 15 residues. Germline V lookup: CDR1 LNHDA, CDR2 SQIVND (reference sequence). Between the trimmed V and J ends, which lost 4 bases and 0 bases, there was a span of 12 bases. The CDR3 DNA reads as TGTGCCAGTAGTAGGCTCGGGGTTGTGAACACTGAAGCTTTCTTT. Translated, it gives CASSRLGVVNTEAFF.

The genes are TRBV21-1 and TRBJ1-6. TRBV21-1 is labeled a pseudogene. The CDR3 runs 14 residues. CDR3 sequence reads: CASSPGVLVSPLHF. CDR3 coding DNA: TGTGCCAGCAGCCCGGGAGTTTTAGTTTCACCCCTCCACTTT.

Regarding this clone: The same CDR3 is also encoded by other DNA sequences in this sample. The chain employs TRBV19 and TRBJ1-5; TRBD1 matches 7 bases. The CDR3 contains 15 residues. Germline V gene sequence: CDR1 LNHDA, CDR2 SQIVND (reference sequence). V trimming: 5 bases; J trimming: 2 bases; junction bases outside the gene matches: 6. The CDR3 loop is CASSPRGTGNQPQHF. The CDR3 region has the DNA TGTGCCAGTAGTCCTAGGGGGACAGGCAATCAGCCCCAGCATTTT.

The rearrangement uses TRBV6-2 or TRBV6-3 and TRBJ2-5, with 10 bases lining up with TRBD2. V lost 5 bases to trimming and J lost 4 bases; unmatched junction nucleotides: 7. Germline V CDR1 and CDR2: MNHEY, SVGEGT. This CDR3 contains 15 residues. The CDR3 region is CASSPSGGAAETQYF. In nucleotides, the CDR3 is TGTGCCAGCAGTCCAAGCGGGGGGGCCGCAGAGACCCAGTACTTC.

This clone was seen once. The chain recombines TRBV4-1 with TRBJ2-2, with TRBD2 matching over 13 bases. The CDR3 spans 21 residues. The germline CDR1 and CDR2 sequences are MGHRA and YSYEKL. Trimming removed 1 base from V and 4 bases from J; junction bases left unmatched: 15. The CDR3 loop reads CASSQVPGTSGASKSTGELFF. CDR3 bases: TGCGCCAGCAGCCAAGTCCCCGGGACTAGCGGGGCGTCGAAGAGCACCGGGGAGCTGTTTTTT.

V is TRBV3-1 (or the pseudogene TRBV3-2) and J is TRBJ1-1; D is unresolved. The CDR3 extends over 13 amino acids. Between the trimmed V and J ends, which lost 4 bases and 1 base, there was a span of 7 bases. Looked up from germline, CDR1 is LGHDT and CDR2 is YNNKEL (reference sequence). The CDR3, as DNA: TGTGCCAGCAGCCCCCGAGCGAACACTGAAGCTTTCTTT. It specifies CASSPRANTEAFF.